One and the same sample provided the 6 T cell receptor beta chains below, sequenced in a study of cytomegalovirus exposure and HLA in healthy donors. This PCR relied on a set of 60 Vbeta primers and 13 Jbeta primers. Some clones are missing from TCRdb's copy, which holds only in-frame ones; the method was immunoSEQ multiplex PCR. The sample has some 44,000 clones, 87% seen once. The material sequenced was PBMCs. The origin of the receptors is a middle-aged woman in good health and CMV-seropositive.

As concerns this clone: Relative to the germline gene, one junction end is altered; a read error may explain this. V usage is TRBV7-7 and J usage is TRBJ2-2; D is ambiguous. The CDR3 is 14 amino acids. CDR1 is SSHAT and CDR2 is FNYEAQ in the germline V gene (reference sequence). CDR3 in DNA: TGTGCTAGCAGCCCCCAGGAAGGTACCGGGGAGCTGTTTTTT. Encoded protein: CASSPQEGTGELFF.

The chain joins TRBV11-1 to TRBJ2-5; 8 positions match TRBD2. The trim removed 6 bases at V and 5 bases at J, leaving 8 bases unmatched. Germline V lookup: CDR1 SGHAT, CDR2 FQDESV (reference sequence). The CDR3 sequence is 14 residues long. This CDR3 reads CASRRSGGAETQYF. The CDR3, as DNA: TGTGCCAGCAGACGCTCCGGGGGGGCGGAGACCCAGTACTTC.

To note about this clone: This same CDR3 is encoded by further DNA sequences in the sample. The chain joins TRBV6-5 to TRBJ2-6; possibly TRBD2 for D (5 bases). Germline V lookup: CDR1 MNHEY, CDR2 SVGAGI. The ends were cut back, 4 bases at V and 2 bases at J, with 9 bases in the middle. The CDR3 is made up of 15 amino acids. The CDR3 here is CASSFEGTGANVLTF. CDR3 sequence (DNA): TGTGCCAGCAGTTTTGAGGGAACTGGGGCCAACGTCCTGACTTTC.

This chain joins TRBV6-1 and TRBJ2-2; 10 bases fit TRBD2. CDR3 length: 14 amino acids. Germline assignment: CDR1 MNHNS and CDR2 SASEGT. V shed 6 bases and J 6 bases; nucleotides not matched to a gene: 4. CDR3 protein: CASRSGGAAGELFF. The CDR3 DNA reads TGTGCCAGCAGGAGCGGGGGGGCTGCCGGGGAGCTGTTTTTT.

The chain carries TRBV18 and TRBJ2-5; tentative D call: TRBD1 (6 bases). The better agreement between TRBJ2-7 and the DNA end casts doubt on the J call. The CDR3 runs 14 residues. Germline V gives CDR1 KGHSH, CDR2 LQKENI. DNA of the CDR3: TGTGCCAGCTCACCATCGGGGACACCGACCGAGCAGTACTTC. This sequence encodes CASSPSGTPTEQYF.

The chain recombines TRBV5-1 with TRBJ1-6; D is possibly TRBD1 (5 bases). Trimming left V 4 bases short and J 6 bases short, with 14 bases between. The CDR3 is made up of 15 amino acids. Germline-derived CDR1 and CDR2 are SGHRS and YFSETQ. The CDR3, as DNA: TGCGCCAGCAGCGGAGGGGTCGGGGGTAATTCACCCCTCCACTTT. Translating it yields CASSGGVGGNSPLHF. Complete variable domain (other parts from reference TRBV5-1 and TRBJ1-6): KAGVTQTPRYLIKTRGQQVTLSCSPISGHRSVSWYQQTPGQGLQFLFEYFSETQRNKGNFPGRFSGRQFSNSRSEMNVSTLELGDSALYLCASSGGVGGNSPLHFGNGTRLTVT.